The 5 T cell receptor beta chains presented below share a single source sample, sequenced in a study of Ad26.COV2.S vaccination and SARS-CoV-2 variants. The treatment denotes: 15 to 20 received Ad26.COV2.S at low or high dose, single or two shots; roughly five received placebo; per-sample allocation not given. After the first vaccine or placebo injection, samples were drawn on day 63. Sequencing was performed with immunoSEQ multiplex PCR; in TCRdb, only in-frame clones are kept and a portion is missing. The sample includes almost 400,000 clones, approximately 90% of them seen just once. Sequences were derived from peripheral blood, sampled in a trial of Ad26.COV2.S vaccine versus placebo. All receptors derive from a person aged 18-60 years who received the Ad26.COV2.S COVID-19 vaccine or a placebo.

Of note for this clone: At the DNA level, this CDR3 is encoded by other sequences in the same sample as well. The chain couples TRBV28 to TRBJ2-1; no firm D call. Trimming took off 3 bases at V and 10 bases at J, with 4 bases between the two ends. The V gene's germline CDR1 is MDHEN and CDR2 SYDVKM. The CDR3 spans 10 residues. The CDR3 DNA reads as TGTGCCAGCAGTTTCAACGAGCAGTTCTTC. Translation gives CASSFNEQFF.

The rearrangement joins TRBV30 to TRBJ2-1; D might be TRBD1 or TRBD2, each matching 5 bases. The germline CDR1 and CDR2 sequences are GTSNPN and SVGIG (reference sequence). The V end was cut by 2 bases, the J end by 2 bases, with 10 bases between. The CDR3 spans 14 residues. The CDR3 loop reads CAWSRGETYNEQFF. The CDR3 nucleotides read TGTGCCTGGAGTAGAGGGGAGACCTACAATGAGCAGTTCTTC. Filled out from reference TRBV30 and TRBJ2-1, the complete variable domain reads SQTIHQWPATLVQPVGSPLSLECTVEGTSNPNLYWYRQAAGRGLQLLFYSVGIGQISSEVPQNLSASRPQDRQFILSSKKLLLSDSGFYLCAWSRGETYNEQFFGPGTRLTVL.

CDR3 bases: TGTGCCACCCGACAGGGACCCTACAATGAGCAGTTCTTC. This translates into CATRQGPYNEQFF. This chain links TRBV24-1 with TRBJ2-1; the match to TRBD1 covers 7 bases. Germline CDR1 reads KGHDR; CDR2 reads SFDVKD. The CDR3 consists of 13 residues. The V and J ends lost 9 bases and 2 bases, in that order; junction bases with no gene match: 3.

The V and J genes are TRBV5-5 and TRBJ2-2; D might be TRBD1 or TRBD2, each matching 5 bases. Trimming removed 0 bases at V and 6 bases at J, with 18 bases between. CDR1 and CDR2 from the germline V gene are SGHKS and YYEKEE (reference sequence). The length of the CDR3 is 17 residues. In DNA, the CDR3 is TGTGCCAGCAGCTTGGCCACTCCGGGACGGCAGGCCGGGGAGCTGTTTTTT. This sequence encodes CASSLATPGRQAGELFF.

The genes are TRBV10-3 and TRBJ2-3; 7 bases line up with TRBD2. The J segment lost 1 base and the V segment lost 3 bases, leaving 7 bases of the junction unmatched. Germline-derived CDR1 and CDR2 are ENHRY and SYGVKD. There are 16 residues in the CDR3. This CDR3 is CAISDGGRARTDTQYF. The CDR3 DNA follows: TGTGCCATCAGTGATGGGGGGAGGGCCCGCACAGATACGCAGTATTTT.